A selection of T cell receptor beta chains follows, all from one sample in a study of PD-1 blockade in classical Hodgkin lymphoma. Using immunoSEQ multiplex PCR, the repertoire was profiled, and TCRdb retains in-frame clones only, with some absent. The sample yields 15,000 to 20,000 clones, 80% to 95% seen once. Sample: peripheral blood mononuclear cells (PBMCs). The receptors here all came from a human donor with classical Hodgkin lymphoma. CDR3s include the opening cysteine and the closing phenylalanine or tryptophan. The D gene is left open where the match is weak. Clone size is given for some rows only: seen once, a few or many times, or a class if the clone is expanded.

J gene: TRBJ1-5
D gene: -
clone size: -
V gene: TRBV4-2
CDR3 DNA: TGTGCCAGCAGCCACCCGGACCGACGGGGCAATCAGCCCCAGCATTTT
CDR3 protein: CASSHPDRRGNQPQHF

J gene: TRBJ1-5
D gene: -
clone size: -
V gene: TRBV27
CDR3 DNA: TGTGCCAGCAGTTTGGCAGACCCCAATCAGCCCCAGCATTTT
CDR3 protein: CASSLADPNQPQHF

J gene: TRBJ2-7
D gene: TRBD2
clone size: -
V gene: TRBV19
CDR3 DNA: TGTGCCAGTAGTAAGGCTAGCGGGAGGGGCTACGAGCAGTACTTC
CDR3 protein: CASSKASGRGYEQYF

J gene: TRBJ1-1
D gene: -
clone size: -
V gene: TRBV5-1
CDR3 DNA: TGCGCCAGCAGCTTGGCCCTTGGGAACACTGAAGCTTTCTTT
CDR3 protein: CASSLALGNTEAFF

J gene: TRBJ2-2
D gene: TRBD2
clone size: -
V gene: TRBV5-1
CDR3 DNA: TGCGCCAGCAGCTTGAAGGGCTTAGCGGGAGAGAGGACCGGGGAGCTGTTTTTT
CDR3 protein: CASSLKGLAGERTGELFF

J gene: TRBJ2-5
D gene: TRBD2
clone size: -
V gene: TRBV10-2
CDR3 DNA: TGCGCCAGCAGGGACCTAGCGGGCGCCCAAGAGACCCAGTACTTC
CDR3 protein: CASRDLAGAQETQYF

J gene: TRBJ2-7
D gene: -
clone size: once
V gene: TRBV7-9
CDR3 DNA: TGTGCCAGCAGCACGACAGTCTACGAGCAGTACTTC
CDR3 protein: CASSTTVYEQYF

J gene: TRBJ2-7
D gene: TRBD1
clone size: -
V gene: TRBV5-1
CDR3 DNA: TGCGCCAGCAGTTCCGGCCGAGACAGGGCGGCGTACGAGCAGTACTTC
CDR3 protein: CASSSGRDRAAYEQYF

J gene: TRBJ2-3
D gene: TRBD2
clone size: -
V gene: TRBV6-1
CDR3 DNA: TGTGCCAGCACGCGGGAGAAGGGAAATACGCAGTATTTT
CDR3 protein: CASTREKGNTQYF

J gene: TRBJ2-7
D gene: TRBD2
clone size: -
V gene: TRBV12-5
CDR3 DNA: TGTGCTAGTGGTCCCGGGACTAGCGGGATGTGGGGTGCTTCCTACGAGCAGTACTTC
CDR3 protein: CASGPGTSGMWGASYEQYF

J gene: TRBJ2-5
D gene: -
clone size: once
V gene: TRBV5-1
CDR3 DNA: TGCGCCAGCAGCTCACAGGAGACCCAGTACTTC
CDR3 protein: CASSSQETQYF

J gene: TRBJ2-2
D gene: -
clone size: -
V gene: TRBV11-2
CDR3 DNA: TGTGCCAGCAGCCTGTCTGGAGCGAACACCGGGGAGCTGTTTTTT
CDR3 protein: CASSLSGANTGELFF

J gene: TRBJ2-5
D gene: -
clone size: -
V gene: TRBV5-1
CDR3 DNA: TGCGCCAGCAGCTTGGTGGCAGTCCAAGAGACCCAGTACTTC
CDR3 protein: CASSLVAVQETQYF

J gene: TRBJ1-1
D gene: -
clone size: -
V gene: TRBV6-4
CDR3 DNA: TGTGCCAGCAGTTCAGTCCCTGGCACTGAAGCTTTCTTT
CDR3 protein: CASSSVPGTEAFF

J gene: TRBJ2-7
D gene: TRBD1
clone size: -
V gene: TRBV27
CDR3 DNA: TGTGCCAGCAGTCCCTGGACAGGCTACACCTACGAGCAGTACTTC
CDR3 protein: CASSPWTGYTYEQYF

J gene: TRBJ2-1
D gene: -
clone size: once
V gene: TRBV11-2
CDR3 DNA: TGTGCCAGCAGCTCTAGATTAGGGGGGCAGTTCTTC
CDR3 protein: CASSSRLGGQFF

J gene: TRBJ1-5
D gene: -
clone size: once
V gene: TRBV19
CDR3 DNA: TGTGCCAGTAGTGATACTCTCCAGCAGCCCCAGCATTTT
CDR3 protein: CASSDTLQQPQHF

J gene: TRBJ2-1
D gene: TRBD2
clone size: -
V gene: TRBV7-9
CDR3 DNA: TGTGCCAGCAGCTTAGGTAATGCGGGAGGTGAGCAGTTCTTC
CDR3 protein: CASSLGNAGGEQFF

J gene: TRBJ2-7
D gene: TRBD2
clone size: -
V gene: TRBV7-8
CDR3 DNA: TGTGCCAGCACCCCTCGGGGGGGGTCCTACGAGCAGTACTTC
CDR3 protein: CASTPRGGSYEQYF

J gene: TRBJ1-5
D gene: -
clone size: few
V gene: TRBV2
CDR3 DNA: TGTGCCACCTCGGACGATAGCAATCAGCCCCAGCATTTT
CDR3 protein: CATSDDSNQPQHF

J gene: TRBJ2-4
D gene: -
clone size: -
V gene: TRBV19
CDR3 DNA: TGTGCCAGTAGTTTAGGCCTCGGTTCGGCCAAAAACATTCAGTACTTC
CDR3 protein: CASSLGLGSAKNIQYF

J gene: TRBJ1-1
D gene: -
clone size: -
V gene: TRBV7-6
CDR3 DNA: TGTGCCAGCAGCCCGGCTTTGAACACTGAAGCTTTCTTT
CDR3 protein: CASSPALNTEAFF

J gene: TRBJ2-2
D gene: TRBD2
clone size: -
V gene: TRBV9
CDR3 DNA: TGTGCCAGCAGCGTAGAGGGAGGGACTAACACCGGGGAGCTGTTTTTT
CDR3 protein: CASSVEGGTNTGELFF

J gene: TRBJ1-4
D gene: TRBD1
clone size: -
V gene: TRBV2
CDR3 DNA: TGTGCCAGCAGCGTTCTTGGGACAGTTAATGAAAAACTGTTTTTT
CDR3 protein: CASSVLGTVNEKLFF

J gene: TRBJ2-3
D gene: -
clone size: -
V gene: TRBV7-8
CDR3 DNA: TGTGCCAGCAGCTTAACCGGAGGGTCAGATACGCAGTATTTT
CDR3 protein: CASSLTGGSDTQYF

J gene: TRBJ2-1
D gene: -
clone size: once
V gene: TRBV14
CDR3 DNA: TGTGCCAGCAGCCAAACACGGGGCAATGAGCAGTTCTTC
CDR3 protein: CASSQTRGNEQFF

J gene: TRBJ1-2
D gene: TRBD1
clone size: -
V gene: TRBV7-2
CDR3 DNA: TGTGCCAGCAGCGCCGACAGGGGAGCTGGCTACACCTTC
CDR3 protein: CASSADRGAGYTF

J gene: TRBJ1-5
D gene: -
clone size: -
V gene: TRBV18
CDR3 DNA: TGTGCCAGCTCCCTCGACGGTGGTTATCAGCCCCAGCATTTT
CDR3 protein: CASSLDGGYQPQHF

J gene: TRBJ2-1
D gene: TRBD2
clone size: -
V gene: TRBV5-4
CDR3 DNA: TGTGCCAGCAGCATTCAGACTAGCTATTACAATGAGCAGTTCTTC
CDR3 protein: CASSIQTSYYNEQFF

J gene: TRBJ1-1
D gene: -
clone size: -
V gene: TRBV6-5
CDR3 DNA: TGTGCCAGCAGTTACAATGGCGGGTGGAACACTGAAGCTTTCTTT
CDR3 protein: CASSYNGGWNTEAFF

J gene: TRBJ2-7
D gene: TRBD2
clone size: -
V gene: TRBV9
CDR3 DNA: TGTGCCAGCAGCCCAGAGACTAGCGGGAGACTCTACGAGCAGTACTTC
CDR3 protein: CASSPETSGRLYEQYF

J gene: TRBJ1-5
D gene: -
clone size: -
V gene: TRBV14
CDR3 DNA: TGTGCCAGCAGCCAAAATCCCATTTCATGGGCATTT
CDR3 protein: CASSQNPISWAF

J gene: TRBJ2-4
D gene: -
clone size: -
V gene: TRBV25-1
CDR3 DNA: TGTGCCAGCAGTGGGGATAAAAACATTCAGTACTTC
CDR3 protein: CASSGDKNIQYF

J gene: TRBJ2-2
D gene: -
clone size: -
V gene: TRBV25-1
CDR3 DNA: TGTGCCAGCAGTGAATCTTCCGGGGAGCTGTTTTTT
CDR3 protein: CASSESSGELFF

J gene: TRBJ2-3
D gene: -
clone size: -
V gene: TRBV10-3
CDR3 DNA: TGTGCCATCAGTACGCGGCAGGGCGCAGATACGCAGTATTTT
CDR3 protein: CAISTRQGADTQYF

J gene: TRBJ2-1
D gene: TRBD2
clone size: -
V gene: TRBV9
CDR3 DNA: TGTGCCAGCAGCACCGGACTAGCGGGAGGAGGAAGCTACAATGAGCAGTTCTTC
CDR3 protein: CASSTGLAGGGSYNEQFF

J gene: TRBJ2-3
D gene: TRBD2
clone size: -
V gene: TRBV6-1
CDR3 DNA: TGTGCCACCCTGACTAGCGGGGCGTTCACAGATACGCAGTATTTT
CDR3 protein: CATLTSGAFTDTQYF

J gene: TRBJ1-2
D gene: TRBD1
clone size: -
V gene: TRBV29-1
CDR3 DNA: TGCAGCGTTGGCGACAGGGGTAACTATGGCTACACCTTC
CDR3 protein: CSVGDRGNYGYTF

J gene: TRBJ2-5
D gene: -
clone size: -
V gene: TRBV28
CDR3 DNA: TGTGCCAGCAGCCCCGTACTCCGAGAGACCCAGTACTTC
CDR3 protein: CASSPVLRETQYF

J gene: TRBJ1-2
D gene: -
clone size: once
V gene: TRBV10-3
CDR3 DNA: TGTGCCACCCAATTAGAGGGGGGTGGCTACACCTTC
CDR3 protein: CATQLEGGGYTF

J gene: TRBJ1-1
D gene: -
clone size: -
V gene: TRBV30
CDR3 DNA: TGTGCCTGGAGTCAGACACAGCTGTTTGAAGCTTTCTTT
CDR3 protein: CAWSQTQLFEAFF

J gene: TRBJ1-5
D gene: TRBD1
clone size: -
V gene: TRBV15
CDR3 DNA: TGTGCCACCAGCAGGGGACAGGGGGCACATCAGCCCCAGCATTTT
CDR3 protein: CATSRGQGAHQPQHF

J gene: TRBJ2-5
D gene: -
clone size: -
V gene: TRBV18
CDR3 DNA: TGTGCCAGCTCACCGGACCAAGAGACCCAGTACTTC
CDR3 protein: CASSPDQETQYF

J gene: TRBJ1-2
D gene: TRBD1
clone size: once
V gene: TRBV10-3
CDR3 DNA: TGTGCCATCAGCACGGACAGGGAACATGGCTACACCTTC
CDR3 protein: CAISTDREHGYTF

J gene: TRBJ1-4
D gene: -
clone size: -
V gene: TRBV5-1
CDR3 DNA: TGCGCCAGCAGCTTGGTGCAGGGAGGAGAAAAACTGTTTTTT
CDR3 protein: CASSLVQGGEKLFF

J gene: TRBJ2-2
D gene: TRBD2
clone size: -
V gene: TRBV25-1
CDR3 DNA: TGTGCCAGCGAGAGCGGGAGTACCGGGGAGCTGTTTTTT
CDR3 protein: CASESGSTGELFF

J gene: TRBJ1-2
D gene: TRBD1
clone size: -
V gene: TRBV10-2
CDR3 DNA: TGCGCCAGCAGACCGGGACAGGGGGTCTATGGCTACACCTTC
CDR3 protein: CASRPGQGVYGYTF

J gene: TRBJ2-3
D gene: -
clone size: -
V gene: TRBV29-1
CDR3 DNA: TGCAGCGTTGGGGAGGAGTGGAAGCAGTATTTT
CDR3 protein: CSVGEEWKQYF

J gene: TRBJ1-5
D gene: -
clone size: -
V gene: TRBV30
CDR3 DNA: TGTGCCTGGAGTGGGGTCCCCGGCGGCAATCAGCCCCAGCATTTT
CDR3 protein: CAWSGVPGGNQPQHF

J gene: TRBJ2-7
D gene: -
clone size: -
V gene: TRBV5-8
CDR3 DNA: TGTGCCAGCAGCTTGAAAACCCTTTGGGGATACGAGCAGTACTTC
CDR3 protein: CASSLKTLWGYEQYF

J gene: TRBJ2-7
D gene: -
clone size: -
V gene: TRBV10-3
CDR3 DNA: TGTGCCATCAGCCCGGCCTACGAGCAGTACTTC
CDR3 protein: CAISPAYEQYF

J gene: TRBJ2-1
D gene: -
clone size: -
V gene: TRBV30
CDR3 DNA: TGTGCCCCCAAAGGAGCGGCTTACAATGAGCAGTTCTTC
CDR3 protein: CAPKGAAYNEQFF

J gene: TRBJ2-1
D gene: -
clone size: -
V gene: TRBV10-3
CDR3 DNA: TGTGCCGTAGGATCCGGTAATGAGCAGTTCTTC
CDR3 protein: CAVGSGNEQFF

J gene: TRBJ2-1
D gene: -
clone size: -
V gene: TRBV21-1
CDR3 DNA: TGTGCCAGCAGCAAAGGGGCGGTGGGGGAGCAGTTCTTC
CDR3 protein: CASSKGAVGEQFF